A selection of T cell receptor beta chains follows, all from one sample in a study of blood T cells in healthy people across ages. TCRdb reanalysed the 5' RACE reads using MiXCR and keeps one entry per CDR3 protein. The profile shows around 1.7 million distinct CDR3 sequences, roughly 30% of them singletons. The specimen was blood. The receptors here all came from a woman in her 30s in good health. Each CDR3 is given with its conserved first and last residue. The D gene is left open where the match is weak. Clone size appears in some rows only: once, few, many, or a class for an expanded clone.

V gene	D gene	J gene	clone size	CDR3 DNA	CDR3 protein
TRBV5-1	TRBD2	TRBJ2-1	few	TGCGCCACTTCCCTCGACGGTAGCGGGGTACGTGGTGAGCAGTTCTTC	CATSLDGSGVRGEQFF
TRBV7-2	TRBD1	TRBJ2-7	once	TGTGCCGGCAGCTCCAGACAGGGAAGCGAGCAGTACTTC	CAGSSRQGSEQYF
TRBV2	-	TRBJ2-1	-	TGTGCCAGCAGGGACGAACTAGCAATCAATGAGCAGTTCTTC	CASRDELAINEQFF
TRBV7-6	TRBD2	TRBJ2-5	many	TGTGCCAGCAGCTTATACGGGGGGGAGACCCAGTACTTC	CASSLYGGETQYF
TRBV5-4	-	TRBJ2-1	few	TGTGCCAGCAGCGGGGGGGCCCGCAATGAGCAGTTCTTC	CASSGGARNEQFF
TRBV28	-	TRBJ2-4	-	TGTGCCAGCAGACTGACACGAGACGTCAAAAGCATTCAGTACTTC	CASRLTRDVKSIQYF
TRBV12-3/TRBV12-4	-	TRBJ2-3	-	TGTGCCAGCAGGAACAGGGCCCGGGGCACAGATACGCAGTATTTT	CASRNRARGTDTQYF
TRBV9	TRBD2	TRBJ2-7	many	TGTGCCAGCAGCCCGGGGACTAGCAGTTCCTACGAGCAGTACTTC	CASSPGTSSSYEQYF
TRBV7-9	-	TRBJ1-2	-	TGTGCCAGCAGATCCGGGGCCAGTGGGGGCTACACCTTC	CASRSGASGGYTF
TRBV20-1	TRBD2	TRBJ2-5	few	TGCAGTGCTAGCCCGGGACTAGCGGGAGTGGGGGAGACCCAGTACTTC	CSASPGLAGVGETQYF
TRBV5-1	-	TRBJ2-2	-	TGCGCCAGCAGCCGGGCTTTAGAGAACACCGGGGAGCTGTTTTTT	CASSRALENTGELFF
TRBV4-1	-	TRBJ2-3	-	TGCGCCAGCAGCCTGGAGCCCAATGGCGTAGATACGCAGTATTTT	CASSLEPNGVDTQYF
TRBV29-1	-	TRBJ2-1	many	TGCAGCGTTGTCTCCGGCGGGGAGCAGTTCTTC	CSVVSGGEQFF
TRBV29-1	-	TRBJ2-7	-	TGCAGCGTTGAGGAATACAAGACCTACGAGCAGTACTTC	CSVEEYKTYEQYF
TRBV10-3	TRBD2	TRBJ2-7	-	TGTGCCATCAGTGAGGCTAGCGGGTTTCGCTCCGAGCAGTACTTC	CAISEASGFRSEQYF
TRBV7-2	TRBD1	TRBJ1-1	few	TGTGCCAGCAGCTTAGGACAGGGGAATGAAGCTTTCTTT	CASSLGQGNEAFF
TRBV2	TRBD1	TRBJ2-7	-	TGTGCCAGCGGAGGCGGGACAGGGGCCAACGAGCAGTACTTC	CASGGGTGANEQYF
TRBV7-3	-	TRBJ1-2	-	TGTGCCAGCAGCCCGCTCGGGGGGCTCGGCTACACCTTC	CASSPLGGLGYTF